This TCR beta chain stems from a study of blood T cells in healthy people across ages. The use of a sample-barcoded 5' primer and a J-beta primer mix characterized a second PCR of about 6 to 11 cycles. TCRdb ran MiXCR on the 5' RACE reads and lists one entry per CDR3 protein. The sample contains about 1,500,000 distinct CDR3 sequences, under 30% of which appear only once. This clonotype came up a few times. The CDR3 is 14 residues long. V shed 1 base and J shed 6 bases, with 13 bases lying between them. Germline CDR1 and CDR2: SGHRS and YFSETQ. V and J are TRBV5-1 and TRBJ1-2, with D possibly matching TRBD1 (6 bases). The receptor was derived from a woman in her 30s in good health. The sequencing input was blood. CDR3 sequence reads: CASSLSGEADGYTF. Here the CDR3 DNA reads TGCGCCAGCAGCTTGTCAGGGGAGGCGGATGGCTACACCTTC.